This TCR beta chain was captured in a study of Ad26.COV2.S vaccination and SARS-CoV-2 variants. Study-wide context: Intramuscular Ad26.COV2.S at 5x10^10 or 1x10^11 viral particles.

Only in-frame clones appear in the TCRdb table, and some are missing; sequencing was by immunoSEQ multiplex PCR. The sample contains 240,000 or so clones, 85% to 90% of which appear only once. Per germline, CDR1 KGHSH and CDR2 LQKENI. The CDR3 totals 13 residues. V was trimmed by 3 bases and J by 2 bases, leaving 7 bases between them. Treatment denoted: around 19 received Ad26.COV2.S at low or high dose, single or two shots; about 5 received placebo; per-sample allocation not given. Sample collection was performed on day 63 after the first vaccine or placebo injection. In Boston, an adult donor aged 18-55 years took part.

The genes are TRBV18 and TRBJ1-1; tentatively, D is TRBD1 (5 bases). The clonotype comes from a person aged 18-65 years who received the Ad26.COV2.S COVID-19 vaccine or a placebo. Material: peripheral blood, obtained in a trial of Ad26.COV2.S vaccine versus placebo. In DNA form, the CDR3 reads TGTGCCAGCTCACCCGGGACCAACACTGAAGCTTTCTTT. Translating gives CASSPGTNTEAFF.